The present T cell receptor (beta chain) was sequenced within a study of cytomegalovirus exposure and HLA in healthy donors (dated by TCRdb to the late 2010s). With regard to the full study: An earlier analysis of several hundred of the donors reported around 280 Gb of sequence data and approximately 120 million unique TCR beta sequences obtained from about 170 million T cells. Among 398 genotyped donors of the cohort, an average of approximately 240,000 unique TCR beta nucleotide sequences were sequenced per donor, around 20% of them non-productive. In the later analysis, no new phenotypic data were used to find candidate immune exposures; instead, reliance was placed on TCR beta sequences and their occurrence across donors. An earlier analysis of some 500 of the donors used high-throughput TCR beta sequencing to judge whether each TCR beta V gene segment behaved as functional or pseudogenic. The number of typed donors differed by locus: roughly 620-640 for A, B, C, DRB1 and DQB1; approximately 520 for DQA1; 600 to 610 for DPA1; and roughly 450 for DPB1. Using immunosequencing, the study profiled T cell repertoires from 666 subjects and related those repertoires to cytomegalovirus serostatus. A later analysis re-analyzed previously published TCR beta repertoires from 550 to 700 donors and added high-resolution HLA genotyping to study TCR occurrence patterns. A later genetic analysis took genome-wide SNP genotypes for about 55% of the roughly 700 donors and used that subset as a discovery cohort. Of the roughly 400 genotyped donors, more than 75% were placed in the genetic ancestry cluster associated with self-reported Caucasian donors. Class I and class II HLA loci were covered by the typing at four-digit resolution. Along with the approximately 670-subject first cohort, a separate validation cohort of over 90 different subjects was used. Every repertoire in the discovery cohort had been generated on one and the same sequencing platform. The study aimed to test whether signatures of past pathogen exposure could be identified by cataloging public T cell receptors. An early release that covered some 640 HLA-typed donors contained approximately 300 gigabases of sequencing data and approximately 85 million unique TCR sequences. To predict cytomegalovirus infection status, the study brought together high-throughput TCR immunosequencing, statistical association of individual TCRs with disease status, and machine learning. A few DR-DQ haplotypes were treated as single units for association and clustering because of strong linkage in the cohort. Donor age, sex, ethnicity and CMV serostatus were collected together with the repertoire data. What the research found in general, with its limitations: In both the original and validation cohorts, the classifier was reported to diagnose cytomegalovirus status with high specificity and sensitivity. Compared with equally common non-associated chains, HLA-associated TCR beta chains in a later analysis were more clonally expanded and had lower generation probabilities. Broadly in line with IMGT annotations, most TCR beta V segments showed up in productive rearrangements about 87% or about 30% of the time in an earlier analysis of approximately 600 of the donors. In the study, around 150 TCR beta chains were listed as associated with cytomegalovirus. For the cohort, immune exposure information was limited to CMV serostatus. Across donors, most TCR sequences were observed very rarely, whereas some public TCRs were present in many individuals. In this cohort, only TCR beta chains were sequenced, and detectable features were limited by the absence of alpha or paired-chain data. At a false discovery rate of 0.05, a later analysis linked around 17,000 TCR beta sequences to specific HLA alleles. A few of the identified cytomegalovirus-associated TCR beta chains were confirmed in vitro to be specific for cytomegalovirus antigens. The presence/absence analyses assumed that sequencing depth was roughly uniform across donors, and that assumption may not be true. Because HLA typing was unavailable for some donors at each locus, only the typed subset was used in association tests. When HLA alleles, especially DR and DQ, strongly co-occurred, attributing TCR associations to individual alleles was difficult. The sequencing pipeline was judged likely to have produced a cluster of highly shared sequence variants as a technical artifact. A later analysis found that TCR association rates varied across HLA loci, with DRB1 alleles showing the most associated TCRs and HLA-C alleles the fewest. An association between a missense DCLRE1C variant and V-gene and J-gene trimming of TCR beta chains was found in a later genetic analysis and replicated in an independent cohort. Because counts were too low, about 17 rarely observed V segments, including chromosome 9 orphons, were excluded from the earlier analysis of 587 of the donors. Some IMGT-functional V segments, including TRBV6-2 and TRBV6-3, could not be told apart with the 87-base-pair reads, so those segments were excluded. According to a later analysis, most CMV-associated TCR beta chains appeared to be HLA-restricted, and the HLA associations seemed to be driven largely by CMV exposure. A later analysis reported that several top co-occurrence clusters appeared linked to parvovirus B19, influenza, CMV and Epstein-Barr virus. A further reported finding was that TCR beta sequences accurately predicted the HLA-A and HLA-B alleles for most subjects in the first cohort. Linkage disequilibrium might explain the correlated functional status among segregating V segments, but an unknown experimental factor could not be ruled out. According to a later genetic analysis, donors in an Asian-associated ancestry cluster had fewer N-insertions in productive TCRs than the roughly 670-donor mean. The authors suggested that the approach could potentially be generalized to other disease states and immunological phenotypes.

Reading from cysteine to phenylalanine, the CDR3 counts 13 amino acids. The kept DNA is CDR3 alone, 39 bases in frame from the first base. CDR1 and CDR2 were assigned from the germline V gene as MNHEY and SVGAGI. V was cut back by 5 bases and J by 4 bases, leaving a gap of 11 bases between them. Library prep was done by the immunoSEQ multiplex PCR assay. A mixture of 60 forward primers for TCR Vbeta segments and 13 reverse primers for TCR Jbeta segments was used in the multiplex PCR. The CDR3 region of rearranged TCR beta genes was amplified from genomic DNA by a multiplex PCR assay. The Illumina HiSeq System was used to sequence the amplified TCR beta libraries as 87-base-pair reads. For the original study's pipeline: Across the 500 to 700 repertoires, a later analysis counted 80 million or so unique TCR beta chains, approximately 12 million of which were shared by at least two donors. To remove PCR and sequencing errors, raw reads were error-corrected and collapsed into unique sequences using a nearest-neighbor algorithm that merged closely related sequences. CDR3 sequences were aligned to IMGT reference sequences to assign V, D and J gene segments. For a sequence to be retained, at least a six-nucleotide match to both a V gene segment and a J gene segment was required. Rearrangements were called productive when the CDR3 lacked stop codons and stayed in frame with V and J; all others were non-productive. Following IMGT convention, CDR3 was defined as the stretch from the second conserved V-encoded cysteine to the conserved J-encoded phenylalanine. In an earlier analysis of approximately 590 of the donors, sequences lacking an unambiguous match to a single V gene segment were excluded. An earlier analysis of roughly 590 of the donors called V segments functional above 56.7% productive rearrangements and segregating when the between-donor standard deviation exceeded 5%. A statistical classification framework was built for diagnosing cytomegalovirus status from the catalog of TCR beta chain sequences. A later analysis assigned V and J genes by comparing TCR nucleotide sequences with IMGT/GENE-DB human TR gene sequences. The TCRdist pipeline was used in a later analysis to assign CDR3 sequences and most-parsimonious VDJ recombination scenarios. In a later analysis, each TCR beta chain was defined by its CDR3 amino acid sequence together with its V-gene family, and reads lacking a unique V-gene family were excluded. In a later analysis, around 650 highly shared, low-generation-probability nucleotide sequences were removed to address suspected cross-contamination and a sequencing artifact. A later analysis calculated a clonal expansion index for each public chain from normalized within-repertoire ranks of inferred template counts. A later analysis computed generation probabilities with a VDJ recombination model fitted to out-of-frame rearrangements, and checked the results against IGoR. A later analysis scored TCR-TCR, TCR-HLA and TCR-CMV co-occurrence with hypergeometric tests, applying a repertoire-size bias correction to TCR pairs. A later analysis estimated false discovery rates by permuting HLA or CMV assignments 20 times. A later analysis grouped co-occurring TCRs with DBSCAN, adding TCRdist sequence similarity when clustering within HLA-allele-positive subsets. Repertoires with fewer than 30,000 or more than 120,000 public chains were left out of co-occurrence clustering, as were about 5 repertoires with anomalous nucleotide sharing. TCRdb carries this immuneACCESS record with in-frame sequences only. Its versions omit some clonotypes, under half of them owing to an unresolved V gene in the studies checked, with the rest unexplained. D and trimming come from the DNA, and the V and J calls and clone size come from that table. The sample table holds around 72,000 clones, of which about 66% were seen once. The ten largest clones capture 20% to 25% of the sample.

In regard to this clone: The target of this receptor is not known. Base quality data are lacking; no much larger clone is found one base away.

The cohort was made up of about 670 healthy bone marrow donors. At the time of sampling, every cohort member was nominally healthy, though immune exposures that went unrecorded were likely present. The donor tested CMV seropositive and was one of the 289 seropositive cohort members. Each donor provided a peripheral blood sample, and peripheral blood mononuclear cells were used for TCR beta sequencing. The Qiagen DNeasy Blood Extraction Kit was used to extract genomic DNA from the blood cell samples. Sequencing was done on a sample of PBMCs. This receptor chain uses TRBV6-5 and TRBJ1-1; TRBD1 is perhaps the D gene, given 5 matching bases. The receptor's source is a man aged 35-49 years in good health and CMV-seropositive. The CDR3 region reads CASSSGGGTEAFF. The DNA sequence is as follows: TGTGCCAGCAGTAGCGGCGGGGGCACTGAAGCTTTCTTT.